The rows below give T cell receptor beta chains drawn from one sample of a study of blood T cell repertoires in COVID-19. Sequencing was performed with immunoSEQ multiplex PCR; in TCRdb, only in-frame clones are kept and a portion is missing. Of roughly 38,000 clones listed, approximately 87% are singletons. The sample was peripheral blood. Receptors were obtained from a man in his 70s with acute or convalescent COVID-19. CDR3s leave out the opening cysteine and the closing phenylalanine or tryptophan. Fields, in order: V gene, J gene, CDR3 protein.

>TRBV6-5|TRBJ2-5
ASSYSRAQETQY
>TRBV28|TRBJ1-5
ASSGDTDSNQPQH
>TRBV18|TRBJ2-7
ASSPNDRSEQY
>TRBV7-2|TRBJ1-2
ASGDRVNYGYT
>TRBV7-9|TRBJ2-3
ASSFFPYTSTDTQY
>TRBV11-2|TRBJ1-2
ASSFRYVGDPTNYGYT
>TRBV12-3/TRBV12-4|TRBJ1-1
ASGGTEAF
>TRBV13|TRBJ2-7
ASSMTGTSGTPYEQY
>TRBV10-3|TRBJ1-2
AISESAGQGYT
>TRBV7-2|TRBJ2-7
ASSLEGRVPYEQY
>TRBV7-2|TRBJ2-5
ASSLAGRLETQY
>TRBV5-4|TRBJ1-1
ASSLIGTSSAKAF
>TRBV11-2|TRBJ2-3
ASRRGRGRENSTDTQY
>TRBV7-2|TRBJ2-7
ASSSNYEQY
>TRBV28|TRBJ2-7
ASSVQGAGYEQY
>TRBV10-3|TRBJ2-2
AISAQGSGELF
>TRBV18|TRBJ1-6
ASRQWGGNSPLH
>TRBV10-3|TRBJ2-1
ATQGREAGNEQF
>TRBV21-1|TRBJ2-1
ASSKRVCQTSGSANEQF
>TRBV6-5|TRBJ1-4
ASRPRATNEKLF
>TRBV7-9|TRBJ2-6
ASSFLPGAPSGANVLT
>TRBV15|TRBJ2-2
ATSRDLWSGSTGELF